A selection of T cell receptor beta chains follows, all from one sample in a study of shared clonotypes between healthy human individuals. Measured with immunoSEQ multiplex PCR; TCRdb has only the in-frame clones, and not every one. This sample has roughly 490,000 clones; 79% occur once, and the top ten carry about 12%. The specimen sequenced was PBMCs. The source of these receptors is a middle-aged woman in good health. Some clones in this sample may be carry-over from other donors' samples. CDR3s include the opening cysteine and the closing phenylalanine or tryptophan. The D gene is left open where the match is weak. Part of the rows lack a size; the others show once, few, many or a class for expanded clones.

V gene: TRBV6-1; J gene: TRBJ2-7; D gene: TRBD1; clone size: .; CDR3 protein: CASSDLQGPYEQYF; CDR3 DNA: TGTGCCAGCAGTGACTTACAGGGGCCCTACGAGCAGTACTTC
V gene: TRBV29-1; J gene: TRBJ1-3; D gene: .; clone size: few; CDR3 protein: CSVVEVEGNTIYF; CDR3 DNA: TGCAGCGTTGTGGAGGTAGAAGGAAACACCATATATTTT
V gene: TRBV6-4; J gene: TRBJ2-1; D gene: .; clone size: .; CDR3 protein: CASSDSVQGNNEQFF; CDR3 DNA: TGTGCCAGCAGTGACTCGGTGCAGGGGAACAATGAGCAGTTCTTC
V gene: TRBV19; J gene: TRBJ2-2; D gene: .; clone size: .; CDR3 protein: CASSIRGAGELFF; CDR3 DNA: TGTGCCAGTAGTATTCGGGGAGCCGGGGAGCTGTTTTTT
V gene: TRBV7-9; J gene: TRBJ1-1; D gene: .; clone size: .; CDR3 protein: CASSLGQQRNTEAFF; CDR3 DNA: TGTGCCAGCAGCTTAGGGCAGCAGAGGAACACTGAAGCTTTCTTT
V gene: TRBV7-3; J gene: TRBJ2-7; D gene: TRBD2; clone size: .; CDR3 protein: CASSLASGSYEQYF; CDR3 DNA: TGTGCCAGCAGCTTAGCGAGCGGGAGCTACGAGCAGTACTTC
V gene: TRBV11-2; J gene: TRBJ2-1; D gene: TRBD2; clone size: .; CDR3 protein: CASSLGAGGSAFGEQFF; CDR3 DNA: TGTGCCAGCAGCTTAGGAGCGGGAGGCTCCGCTTTTGGTGAGCAGTTCTTC
V gene: TRBV6-1; J gene: TRBJ1-1; D gene: .; clone size: .; CDR3 protein: CASSEDGTNTEAFF; CDR3 DNA: TGTGCCAGCAGTGAGGACGGAACGAACACTGAAGCTTTCTTT
V gene: TRBV5-5; J gene: TRBJ2-4; D gene: TRBD1; clone size: .; CDR3 protein: CASSSGTGWAIQYF; CDR3 DNA: TGTGCCAGCAGCTCTGGGACAGGGTGGGCCATTCAGTACTTC
V gene: TRBV7-2; J gene: TRBJ1-3; D gene: .; clone size: .; CDR3 protein: CASSLWSSTSGNTIYF; CDR3 DNA: TGTGCCAGCAGCTTATGGTCTTCCACCTCTGGAAACACCATATATTTT
V gene: TRBV4-3; J gene: TRBJ1-5; D gene: .; clone size: .; CDR3 protein: CASSQDLGQPQHF; CDR3 DNA: TGCGCCAGCAGCCAAGATTTAGGTCAGCCCCAGCATTTT
V gene: TRBV25-1; J gene: TRBJ2-7; D gene: .; clone size: many; CDR3 protein: CASSESLLLSPGQYF; CDR3 DNA: TGTGCCAGCAGTGAATCCCTCCTCCTATCCCCCGGGCAGTACTTC
V gene: TRBV10-3; J gene: TRBJ1-2; D gene: .; clone size: few; CDR3 protein: CAISMDRDYGYTF; CDR3 DNA: TGTGCCATCAGTATGGACCGCGACTATGGCTACACCTTC
V gene: TRBV20-1; J gene: TRBJ1-2; D gene: .; clone size: .; CDR3 protein: CSPPELHGYTF; CDR3 DNA: TGCAGTCCCCCAGAGCTCCATGGCTACACCTTC
V gene: TRBV11-2; J gene: TRBJ1-4; D gene: .; clone size: once; CDR3 protein: CASSLRGGLNEKLFF; CDR3 DNA: TGTGCCAGCAGCCTACGAGGGGGGCTTAATGAAAAACTGTTTTTT
V gene: TRBV29-1; J gene: TRBJ1-1; D gene: .; clone size: few; CDR3 protein: CSVATGRNTEAFF; CDR3 DNA: TGCAGCGTTGCTACAGGGCGTAACACTGAAGCTTTCTTT
V gene: TRBV7-6; J gene: TRBJ2-1; D gene: .; clone size: .; CDR3 protein: CASSFARERGYNEQFF; CDR3 DNA: TGTGCCAGCAGCTTCGCCCGGGAGAGGGGCTACAATGAGCAGTTCTTC
V gene: TRBV28; J gene: TRBJ1-5; D gene: .; clone size: .; CDR3 protein: CASKFSRGQPQHF; CDR3 DNA: TGTGCCAGCAAGTTTAGTAGGGGTCAGCCCCAGCATTTT
V gene: TRBV5-1; J gene: TRBJ2-5; D gene: .; clone size: .; CDR3 protein: CASSLGGLRGETQYF; CDR3 DNA: TGCGCCAGCAGCTTGGGTGGCCTTAGGGGGGAGACCCAGTACTTC
V gene: TRBV9; J gene: TRBJ2-3; D gene: .; clone size: .; CDR3 protein: CASSEGADTQYF; CDR3 DNA: TGTGCCAGCAGCGAAGGGGCAGATACGCAGTATTTT
V gene: TRBV28; J gene: TRBJ2-7; D gene: .; clone size: many; CDR3 protein: CASSFFYEQYF; CDR3 DNA: TGTGCCAGCAGTTTCTTCTACGAGCAGTACTTC
V gene: TRBV15; J gene: TRBJ1-5; D gene: TRBD1; clone size: .; CDR3 protein: CATSRAGGGVNQPQHF; CDR3 DNA: TGTGCCACCAGCAGAGCAGGGGGGGGAGTCAATCAGCCCCAGCATTTT
V gene: TRBV2; J gene: TRBJ2-7; D gene: TRBD1; clone size: once; CDR3 protein: CASSEARPGQGKYEQYF; CDR3 DNA: TGTGCCAGCAGTGAAGCGCGTCCGGGACAGGGTAAATACGAGCAGTACTTC
V gene: TRBV7-8; J gene: TRBJ2-6; D gene: .; clone size: .; CDR3 protein: CASSRYGVSGANVLTF; CDR3 DNA: TGTGCCAGCAGCCGCTACGGGGTATCTGGGGCCAACGTCCTGACTTTC
V gene: TRBV7-6; J gene: TRBJ2-7; D gene: .; clone size: many; CDR3 protein: CASSSTPSLAADEQYF; CDR3 DNA: TGTGCCAGCAGCTCCACCCCCTCGTTGGCAGCGGACGAGCAGTACTTC
V gene: TRBV19; J gene: TRBJ2-5; D gene: TRBD1; clone size: .; CDR3 protein: CASRSSTGWETQYF; CDR3 DNA: TGTGCCAGTAGAAGTTCGACAGGGTGGGAGACCCAGTACTTC
V gene: TRBV6-6; J gene: TRBJ2-7; D gene: .; clone size: .; CDR3 protein: CASSSDVYEQYF; CDR3 DNA: TGTGCCAGCAGCTCGGACGTCTACGAGCAGTACTTC
V gene: TRBV10-3; J gene: TRBJ2-3; D gene: TRBD1; clone size: .; CDR3 protein: CAISDLTGGMATDTQYF; CDR3 DNA: TGTGCCATCAGTGATTTAACAGGGGGCATGGCCACAGATACGCAGTATTTT
V gene: TRBV5-1; J gene: TRBJ2-7; D gene: .; clone size: .; CDR3 protein: CASSMGFRGEQYF; CDR3 DNA: TGCGCCAGCAGTATGGGTTTTCGCGGCGAGCAGTACTTC
V gene: TRBV29-1; J gene: TRBJ2-5; D gene: .; clone size: .; CDR3 protein: CSVEGGRRETQYF; CDR3 DNA: TGCAGCGTTGAAGGGGGCCGCCGGGAGACCCAGTACTTC
V gene: TRBV4-1; J gene: TRBJ2-3; D gene: .; clone size: .; CDR3 protein: CASSYPGDTQYF; CDR3 DNA: TGCGCCAGCAGCTACCCTGGAGATACGCAGTATTTT
V gene: TRBV7-9; J gene: TRBJ1-1; D gene: TRBD1; clone size: once; CDR3 protein: CASSGQGNAEAFF; CDR3 DNA: TGTGCCAGCAGCGGACAGGGGAACGCTGAAGCTTTCTTT
V gene: TRBV10-2; J gene: TRBJ1-1; D gene: .; clone size: .; CDR3 protein: CASTLGGNTEAFF; CDR3 DNA: TGCGCCAGCACCTTGGGGGGGAACACTGAAGCTTTCTTT
V gene: TRBV5-1; J gene: TRBJ2-1; D gene: TRBD2; clone size: once; CDR3 protein: CASSSTGTSGNEQFF; CDR3 DNA: TGCGCCAGCAGTTCGACCGGGACTAGCGGCAATGAGCAGTTCTTC
V gene: TRBV5-6; J gene: TRBJ2-5; D gene: .; clone size: .; CDR3 protein: CASSLKGGEETQYF; CDR3 DNA: TGTGCCAGCAGCTTGAAGGGAGGAGAGGAGACCCAGTACTTC
V gene: TRBV5-1; J gene: TRBJ2-7; D gene: TRBD1; clone size: once; CDR3 protein: CASSPSDRSSYEQYF; CDR3 DNA: TGCGCCAGCAGCCCGTCGGACAGGAGCTCCTACGAGCAGTACTTC
V gene: TRBV18; J gene: TRBJ2-7; D gene: .; clone size: .; CDR3 protein: CASSVGTGYEQYF; CDR3 DNA: TGTGCCAGCTCGGTAGGGACCGGCTACGAGCAGTACTTC
V gene: TRBV14; J gene: TRBJ1-2; D gene: .; clone size: .; CDR3 protein: CASSQDRTSYGYTF; CDR3 DNA: TGTGCCAGCAGCCAAGATCGGACAAGCTATGGCTACACCTTC
V gene: TRBV5-6; J gene: TRBJ1-2; D gene: TRBD1; clone size: .; CDR3 protein: CASSRDRPNGYTF; CDR3 DNA: TGTGCCAGCAGCCGGGACAGACCCAATGGCTACACCTTC
V gene: TRBV4-1; J gene: TRBJ2-1; D gene: TRBD2; clone size: .; CDR3 protein: CASSQETSGRPGDEQFF; CDR3 DNA: TGCGCCAGCAGCCAAGAGACTAGCGGGAGGCCTGGGGATGAGCAGTTCTTC
V gene: TRBV28; J gene: TRBJ1-1; D gene: .; clone size: .; CDR3 protein: CASSQPGDTEAFF; CDR3 DNA: TGTGCCAGCAGTCAGCCGGGGGACACTGAAGCTTTCTTT
V gene: TRBV7-9; J gene: TRBJ2-3; D gene: .; clone size: few; CDR3 protein: CASSYEGSRAATDTQYF; CDR3 DNA: TGTGCCAGCAGTTATGAAGGCAGCAGGGCGGCCACAGATACGCAGTATTTT
V gene: TRBV6-1; J gene: TRBJ2-2; D gene: .; clone size: .; CDR3 protein: CASSPAEAGELFF; CDR3 DNA: TGTGCCAGCAGCCCAGCGGAGGCCGGGGAGCTGTTTTTT
V gene: TRBV19; J gene: TRBJ2-1; D gene: .; clone size: .; CDR3 protein: CASSIGGREQFF; CDR3 DNA: TGTGCCAGTAGTATAGGGGGGAGAGAGCAGTTCTTC
V gene: TRBV11-2; J gene: TRBJ2-5; D gene: .; clone size: .; CDR3 protein: CASSRGLGETQYF; CDR3 DNA: TGTGCCAGCAGCCGGGGACTCGGAGAGACCCAGTACTTC
V gene: TRBV7-9; J gene: TRBJ2-1; D gene: .; clone size: .; CDR3 protein: CASTPSLGGGEQFF; CDR3 DNA: TGTGCCAGCACCCCCTCCCTGGGAGGGGGTGAGCAGTTCTTC
V gene: TRBV6-5; J gene: TRBJ1-5; D gene: TRBD1; clone size: .; CDR3 protein: CASTRGGGQPQHF; CDR3 DNA: TGTGCCAGCACCCGAGGGGGCGGTCAGCCCCAGCATTTT
V gene: TRBV30; J gene: TRBJ2-3; D gene: .; clone size: .; CDR3 protein: CAWKHTDTQYF; CDR3 DNA: TGTGCCTGGAAGCACACAGATACGCAGTATTTT
V gene: TRBV19; J gene: TRBJ2-5; D gene: TRBD1; clone size: .; CDR3 protein: CASSMGQGETQYF; CDR3 DNA: TGTGCCAGTAGTATGGGACAGGGTGAGACCCAGTACTTC
V gene: TRBV28; J gene: TRBJ1-1; D gene: .; clone size: .; CDR3 protein: CASSPGTYFGEDEAFF; CDR3 DNA: TGTGCCAGCAGTCCGGGGACGTATTTCGGGGAAGATGAAGCTTTCTTT
V gene: TRBV7-2; J gene: TRBJ2-3; D gene: .; clone size: .; CDR3 protein: CASSPWVSLDTQYF; CDR3 DNA: TGTGCCAGCAGCCCCTGGGTATCGTTAGATACGCAGTATTTT
V gene: TRBV30; J gene: TRBJ2-7; D gene: .; clone size: few; CDR3 protein: CVWSAEMEQYF; CDR3 DNA: TGTGTCTGGAGTGCAGAGATGGAGCAGTACTTC
V gene: TRBV5-1; J gene: TRBJ2-3; D gene: TRBD2; clone size: .; CDR3 protein: CASSQGLAGTDTQYF; CDR3 DNA: TGCGCCAGCAGCCAGGGACTAGCGGGAACAGATACGCAGTATTTT
V gene: TRBV2; J gene: TRBJ2-1; D gene: TRBD2; clone size: .; CDR3 protein: CASSASSGSIDEQFF; CDR3 DNA: TGTGCCAGCAGTGCCTCTAGCGGGAGTATCGATGAGCAGTTCTTC
V gene: TRBV4-3; J gene: TRBJ1-2; D gene: .; clone size: once; CDR3 protein: CASSQDVSGRNTF; CDR3 DNA: TGCGCCAGCAGCCAAGATGTGAGTGGGAGGAACACCTTC
V gene: TRBV7-6; J gene: TRBJ1-1; D gene: .; clone size: .; CDR3 protein: CASGNRVTEAFF; CDR3 DNA: TGTGCCAGCGGAAACAGGGTTACTGAAGCTTTCTTT
V gene: TRBV4-2; J gene: TRBJ2-1; D gene: .; clone size: .; CDR3 protein: CASSQEDLSDGNEQFF; CDR3 DNA: TGTGCCAGCAGCCAAGAGGACCTCTCTGACGGGAATGAGCAGTTCTTC
V gene: TRBV4-1; J gene: TRBJ2-3; D gene: TRBD2; clone size: few; CDR3 protein: CASSQGTGVGLAGGVTQYF; CDR3 DNA: TGCGCCAGCAGCCAAGGGACGGGGGTAGGGCTAGCGGGAGGCGTAACGCAGTATTTT
V gene: TRBV11-2; J gene: TRBJ2-5; D gene: TRBD1; clone size: .; CDR3 protein: CASSPPAGTGTGETQYF; CDR3 DNA: TGTGCCAGCAGCCCCCCAGCCGGGACAGGGACCGGAGAGACCCAGTACTTC